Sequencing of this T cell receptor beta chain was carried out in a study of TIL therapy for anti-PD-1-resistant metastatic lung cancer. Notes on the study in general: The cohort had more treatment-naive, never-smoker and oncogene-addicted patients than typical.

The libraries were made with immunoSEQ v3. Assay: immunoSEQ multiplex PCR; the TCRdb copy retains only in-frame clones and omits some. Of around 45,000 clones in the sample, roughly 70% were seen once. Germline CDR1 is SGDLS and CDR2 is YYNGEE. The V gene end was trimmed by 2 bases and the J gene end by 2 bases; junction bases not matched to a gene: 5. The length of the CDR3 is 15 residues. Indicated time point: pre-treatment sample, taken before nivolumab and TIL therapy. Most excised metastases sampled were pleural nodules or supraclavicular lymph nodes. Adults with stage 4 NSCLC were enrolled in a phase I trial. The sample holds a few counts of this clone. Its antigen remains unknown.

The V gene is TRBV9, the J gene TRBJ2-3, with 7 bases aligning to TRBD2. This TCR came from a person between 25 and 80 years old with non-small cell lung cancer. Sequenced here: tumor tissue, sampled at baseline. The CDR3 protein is CASSVVAGPTDTQYF. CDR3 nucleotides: TGTGCCAGCAGCGTTGTAGCGGGCCCCACAGATACGCAGTATTTT.